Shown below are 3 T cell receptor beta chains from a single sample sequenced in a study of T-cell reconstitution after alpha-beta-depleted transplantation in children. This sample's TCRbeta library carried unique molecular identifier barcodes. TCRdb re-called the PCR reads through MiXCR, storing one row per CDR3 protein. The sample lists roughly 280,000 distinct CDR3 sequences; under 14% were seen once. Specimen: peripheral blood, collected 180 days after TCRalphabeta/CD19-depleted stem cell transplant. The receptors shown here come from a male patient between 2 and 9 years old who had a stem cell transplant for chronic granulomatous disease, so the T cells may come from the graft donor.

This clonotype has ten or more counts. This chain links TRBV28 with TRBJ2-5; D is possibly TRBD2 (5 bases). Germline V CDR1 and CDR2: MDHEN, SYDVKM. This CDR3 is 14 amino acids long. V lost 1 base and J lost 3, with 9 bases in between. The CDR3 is CASSLLDGKETQYF. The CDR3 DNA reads TGTGCCAGCAGTTTATTGGACGGGAAAGAGACCCAGTACTTC.

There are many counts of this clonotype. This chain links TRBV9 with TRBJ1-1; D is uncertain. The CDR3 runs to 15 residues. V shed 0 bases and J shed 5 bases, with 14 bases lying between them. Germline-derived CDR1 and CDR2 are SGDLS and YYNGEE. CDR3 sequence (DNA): TGTGCCAGCAGCGTAGATGGACTTGCTGGGACTGAAGCTTTCTTT. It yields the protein CASSVDGLAGTEAFF.

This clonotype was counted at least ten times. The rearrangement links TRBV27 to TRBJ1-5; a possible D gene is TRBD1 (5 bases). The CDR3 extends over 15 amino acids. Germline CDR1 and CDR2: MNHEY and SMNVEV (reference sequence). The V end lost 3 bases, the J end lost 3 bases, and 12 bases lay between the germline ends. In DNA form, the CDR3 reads TGTGCCAGCAGTTTCGGGACTGCCCTCAATCAGCCCCAGCATTTT. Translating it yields CASSFGTALNQPQHF.